Sequencing of this TCR beta chain was carried out in a study of cytomegalovirus exposure and HLA in healthy donors. Overall study findings and caveats: A later analysis linked about 17,000 TCR beta sequences to HLA alleles at 0.05 false discovery rate. There was a cluster of highly shared sequence variants that was likely a sequencing artifact.

The V end was cut by 4 bases, the J end by 0 bases, with 16 bases between. There are 16 residues in the CDR3. In germline, CDR1 is SGDLS, CDR2 YYNGEE. The PCR employed 60 Vbeta primers together with 13 Jbeta primers. Repertoires were generated with immunoSEQ multiplex PCR, while TCRdb's copy carries only in-frame clones and drops some. The sample lists roughly 180,000 clones, approximately 84% occurring once. Points on this clone: Its antigen is currently unknown.

Sequencing input: PBMCs. The sequence was collected from a man aged 25-45 years in good health and CMV-seronegative. The chain has TRBV9 and TRBJ2-5, with D possibly being TRBD2 (5 bases). CDR3 DNA: TGTGCCAGCAGCCCCAGCGCAGCGGTGTACCAAGAGACCCAGTACTTC. Translation: CASSPSAAVYQETQYF.